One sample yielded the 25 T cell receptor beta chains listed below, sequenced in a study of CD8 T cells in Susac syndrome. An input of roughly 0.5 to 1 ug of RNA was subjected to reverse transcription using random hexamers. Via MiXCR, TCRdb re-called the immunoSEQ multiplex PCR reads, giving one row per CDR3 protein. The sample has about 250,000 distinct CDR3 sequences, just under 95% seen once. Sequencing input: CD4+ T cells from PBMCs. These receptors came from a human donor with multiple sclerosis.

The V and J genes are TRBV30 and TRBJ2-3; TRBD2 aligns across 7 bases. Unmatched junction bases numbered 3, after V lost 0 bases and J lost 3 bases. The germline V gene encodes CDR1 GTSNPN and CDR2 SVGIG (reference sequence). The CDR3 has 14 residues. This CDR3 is CAWSVAGATDTQYF. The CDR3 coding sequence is TGTGCCTGGAGTGTGGCGGGAGCGACAGATACGCAGTATTTT.

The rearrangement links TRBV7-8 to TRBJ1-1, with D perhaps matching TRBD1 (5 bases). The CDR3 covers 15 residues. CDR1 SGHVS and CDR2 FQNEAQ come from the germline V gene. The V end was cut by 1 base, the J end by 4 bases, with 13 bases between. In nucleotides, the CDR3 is TGTGCCAGCAGCTTAGATAGGGGCGGAGGCACTGAAGCTTTCTTT. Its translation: CASSLDRGGGTEAFF.

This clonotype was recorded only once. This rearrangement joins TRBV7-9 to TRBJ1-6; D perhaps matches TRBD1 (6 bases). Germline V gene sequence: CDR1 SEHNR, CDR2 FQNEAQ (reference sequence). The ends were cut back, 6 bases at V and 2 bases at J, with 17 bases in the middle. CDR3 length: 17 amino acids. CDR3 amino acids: CASSPTPGGAYNSPLHF. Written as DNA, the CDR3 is TGTGCCAGCAGTCCAACCCCGGGGGGCGCCTATAATTCACCCCTCCACTTT.

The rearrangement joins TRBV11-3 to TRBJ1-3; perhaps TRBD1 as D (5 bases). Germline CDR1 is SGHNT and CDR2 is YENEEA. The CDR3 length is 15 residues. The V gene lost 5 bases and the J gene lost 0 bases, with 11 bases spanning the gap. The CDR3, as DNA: TGTGCCAGCAGCCTTTACAGGAACTCTGGAAACACCATATATTTT. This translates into CASSLYRNSGNTIYF. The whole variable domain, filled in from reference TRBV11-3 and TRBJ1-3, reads EAGVVQSPRYKIIEKKQPVAFWCNPISGHNTLYWYLQNLGQGPELLIRYENEEAVDDSQLPKDRFSAERLKGVDSTLKIQPAELGDSAVYLCASSLYRNSGNTIYFGEGSWLTVV.

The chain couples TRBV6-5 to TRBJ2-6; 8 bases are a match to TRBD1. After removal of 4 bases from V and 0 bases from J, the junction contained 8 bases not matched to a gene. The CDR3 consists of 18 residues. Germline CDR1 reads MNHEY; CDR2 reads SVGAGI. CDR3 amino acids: CASSFEGTGNSGANVLTF. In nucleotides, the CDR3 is TGTGCCAGCAGTTTCGAAGGGACAGGCAACTCTGGGGCCAACGTCCTGACTTTC.

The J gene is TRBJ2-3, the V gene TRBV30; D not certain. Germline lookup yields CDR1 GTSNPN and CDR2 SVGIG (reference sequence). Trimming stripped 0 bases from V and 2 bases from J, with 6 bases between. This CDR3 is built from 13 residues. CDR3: CAWSVPVTDTQYF. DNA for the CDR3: TGTGCCTGGAGTGTACCCGTCACAGATACGCAGTATTTT.

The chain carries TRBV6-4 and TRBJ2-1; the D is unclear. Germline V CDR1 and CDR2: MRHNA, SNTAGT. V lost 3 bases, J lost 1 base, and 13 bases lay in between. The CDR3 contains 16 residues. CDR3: CASSESRVRSYNEQFF. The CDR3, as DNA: TGTGCCAGCAGTGAATCTAGGGTGCGGTCCTACAATGAGCAGTTCTTC.

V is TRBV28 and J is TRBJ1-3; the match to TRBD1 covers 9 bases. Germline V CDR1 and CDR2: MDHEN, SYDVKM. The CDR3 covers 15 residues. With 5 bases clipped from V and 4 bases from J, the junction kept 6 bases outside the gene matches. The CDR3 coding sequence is TGTGCCAGCAGTGCCCCCGGGACAGGGGGAAACACCATATATTTT. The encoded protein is CASSAPGTGGNTIYF.

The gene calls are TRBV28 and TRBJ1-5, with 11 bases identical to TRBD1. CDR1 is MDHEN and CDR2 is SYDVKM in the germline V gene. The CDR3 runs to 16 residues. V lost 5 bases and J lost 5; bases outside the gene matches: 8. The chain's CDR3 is CASSALGQGGDQPQHF. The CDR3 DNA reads TGTGCCAGCAGTGCATTGGGACAGGGGGGAGATCAGCCCCAGCATTTT.

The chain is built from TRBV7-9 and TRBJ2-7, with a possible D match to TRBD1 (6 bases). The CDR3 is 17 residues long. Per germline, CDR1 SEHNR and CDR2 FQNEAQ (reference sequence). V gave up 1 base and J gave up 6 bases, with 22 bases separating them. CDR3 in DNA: TGTGCCAGCAGCTTAGGGACAGCTCGCGGTAATGGGGTCGAGCAGTACTTC. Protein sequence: CASSLGTARGNGVEQYF.

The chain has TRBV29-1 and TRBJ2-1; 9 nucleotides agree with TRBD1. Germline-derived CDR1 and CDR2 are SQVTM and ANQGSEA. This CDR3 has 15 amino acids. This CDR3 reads CSAQRGTGSKNEQFF. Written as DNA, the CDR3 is TGCAGTGCCCAACGCGGGACAGGGAGTAAAAATGAGCAGTTCTTC.

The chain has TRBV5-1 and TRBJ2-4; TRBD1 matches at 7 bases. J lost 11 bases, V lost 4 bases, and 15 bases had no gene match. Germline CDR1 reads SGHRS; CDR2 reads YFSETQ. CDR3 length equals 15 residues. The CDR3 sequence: CASSNKQGTSAFQYF. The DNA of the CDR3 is TGCGCCAGCAGCAACAAACAGGGGACCTCAGCATTTCAGTACTTC.

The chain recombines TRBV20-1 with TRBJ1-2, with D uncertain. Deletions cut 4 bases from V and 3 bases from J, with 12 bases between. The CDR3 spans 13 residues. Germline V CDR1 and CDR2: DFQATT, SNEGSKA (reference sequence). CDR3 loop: CSAKDTSDYGYTF. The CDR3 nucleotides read TGCAGTGCTAAAGACACTAGTGACTATGGCTACACCTTC.

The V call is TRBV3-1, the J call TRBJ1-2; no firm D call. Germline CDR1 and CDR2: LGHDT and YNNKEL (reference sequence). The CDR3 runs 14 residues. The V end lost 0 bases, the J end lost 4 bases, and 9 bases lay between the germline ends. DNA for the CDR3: TGTGCCAGCAGCCAAGATGTCACAGTCTATGGCTACACCTTC. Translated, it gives CASSQDVTVYGYTF.

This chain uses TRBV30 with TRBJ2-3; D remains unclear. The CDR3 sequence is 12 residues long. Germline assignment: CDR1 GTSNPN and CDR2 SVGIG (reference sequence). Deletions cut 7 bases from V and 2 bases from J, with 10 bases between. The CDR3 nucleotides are TGTGCCTTAATTAAGTACACAGATACGCAGTATTTT. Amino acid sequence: CALIKYTDTQYF.

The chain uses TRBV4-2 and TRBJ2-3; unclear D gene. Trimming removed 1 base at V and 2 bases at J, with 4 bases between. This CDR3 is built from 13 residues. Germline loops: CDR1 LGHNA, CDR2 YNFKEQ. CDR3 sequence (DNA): TGTGCCAGCAGCCAAGGACCCACAGATACGCAGTATTTT. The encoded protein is CASSQGPTDTQYF.

The CDR3 DNA follows: TGTGCCAGCAGCTCCCCCGTTTCGGCCGAATATGGCTACACCTTC. Translating gives CASSSPVSAEYGYTF. The genes are TRBV7-2 and TRBJ1-2; D gene uncertain. The CDR3 has 15 amino acids. Germline V lookup: CDR1 SGHTA, CDR2 FQGNSA. The V end lost 4 bases, the J end lost 5 bases, and 17 bases lay between the germline ends.

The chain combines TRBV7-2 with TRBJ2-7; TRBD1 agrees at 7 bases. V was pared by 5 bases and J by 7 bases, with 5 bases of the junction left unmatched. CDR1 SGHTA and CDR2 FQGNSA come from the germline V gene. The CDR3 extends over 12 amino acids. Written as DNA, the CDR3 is TGTGCCAGCAGCCAGACAGGGAGTGAGCAGTACGTC. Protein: CASSQTGSEQYV.

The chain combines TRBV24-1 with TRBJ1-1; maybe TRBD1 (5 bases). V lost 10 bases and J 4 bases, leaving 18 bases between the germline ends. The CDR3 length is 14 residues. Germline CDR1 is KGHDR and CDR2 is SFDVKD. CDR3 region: CATTRGPPGTEAFF. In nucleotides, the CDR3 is TGTGCCACTACACGGGGCCCTCCGGGCACTGAAGCTTTCTTT.

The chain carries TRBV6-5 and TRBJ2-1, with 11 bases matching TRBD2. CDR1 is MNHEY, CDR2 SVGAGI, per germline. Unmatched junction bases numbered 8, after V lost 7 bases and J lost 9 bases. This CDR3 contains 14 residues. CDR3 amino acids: CASTQTSGVAEQFF. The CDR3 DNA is TGTGCCAGCACCCAGACTAGCGGGGTTGCTGAGCAGTTCTTC.

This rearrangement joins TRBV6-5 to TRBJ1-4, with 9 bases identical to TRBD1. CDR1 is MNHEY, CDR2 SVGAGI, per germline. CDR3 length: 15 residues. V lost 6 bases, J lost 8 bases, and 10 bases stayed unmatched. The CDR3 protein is CASRYTGTGNEKLFF. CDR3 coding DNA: TGTGCCAGCAGATATACCGGGACAGGGAACGAAAAACTGTTTTTT.

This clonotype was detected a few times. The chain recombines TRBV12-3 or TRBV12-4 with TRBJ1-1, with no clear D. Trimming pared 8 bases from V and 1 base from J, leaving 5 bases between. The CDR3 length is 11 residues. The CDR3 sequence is CASSGNTEAFF. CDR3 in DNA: TGTGCCAGCTCAGGGAACACTGAAGCTTTCTTT.

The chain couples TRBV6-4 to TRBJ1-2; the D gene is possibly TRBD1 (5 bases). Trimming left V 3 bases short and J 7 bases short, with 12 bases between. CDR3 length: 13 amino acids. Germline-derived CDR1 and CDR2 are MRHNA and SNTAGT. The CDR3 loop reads CASSEFGGSGYTF. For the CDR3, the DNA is TGTGCCAGCAGTGAATTTGGGGGATCTGGCTACACCTTC.

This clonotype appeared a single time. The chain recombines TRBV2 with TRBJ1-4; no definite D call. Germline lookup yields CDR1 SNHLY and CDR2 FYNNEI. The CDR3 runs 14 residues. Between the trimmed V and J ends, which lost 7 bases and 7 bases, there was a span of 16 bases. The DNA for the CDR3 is TGTGCCAGCACCAAGCGGACCGCGGGTGAAAAACTGTTTTTT. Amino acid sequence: CASTKRTAGEKLFF.

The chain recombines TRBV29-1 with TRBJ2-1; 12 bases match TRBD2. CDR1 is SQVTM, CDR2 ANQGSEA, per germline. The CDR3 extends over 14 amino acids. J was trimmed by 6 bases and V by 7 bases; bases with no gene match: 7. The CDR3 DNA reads TGCAGCGGGGGAACTAGCGGGGGGTCCAATGAGCAGTTCTTC. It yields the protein CSGGTSGGSNEQFF.